This TCR beta chain was retrieved from a study of immune evolution from preneoplasia to lung adenocarcinoma. Whole-study context: HLA loss of heterozygosity: roughly 6.4% AIS, over 12% MIA, over 25% ADC, none AAH. Overall study findings and caveats: Top clone share appeared to fall from AAH through AIS, MIA, adenocarcinoma.

Between about 2014 and 2018, patients underwent resection in Japan or China. Germline V gene sequence: CDR1 LNHDA, CDR2 SQIVND (reference sequence). The CDR3 loop spans 14 amino acids. V dropped 7 bases and J dropped 8; count of bases not matched to a gene: 13. To note about this clone: Its specificity is unknown.

Sequencing used immunoSEQ multiplex PCR; TCRdb keeps in-frame clones, though not all of them. The sample carries roughly 8,100 clones, over 65% recorded once. The sequence was collected from a donor aged 70 or over with lung adenocarcinoma. Some clones in this sample may be carry-over from other donors' samples. Sequencing was carried out using FFPE atypical adenomatous hyperplasia tissue from the lung. As for subset: atypical adenomatous hyperplasia (AAH), lung preneoplasia. The chain couples TRBV19 to TRBJ1-2, with 7 bases identical to TRBD1. The CDR3 DNA follows: TGTGCCAGTACACACACCAGGGACAGAAGCGGCTACACCTTC. This translates into CASTHTRDRSGYTF.